One sample yielded the 14 T cell receptor beta chains listed below, sequenced in a study of T-cell reconstitution after alpha-beta-depleted transplantation in children. Study-wide points: It was newly produced T cells that mostly accounted for T-cell counts and diversity one year after transplant.

These receptors have no known antigen. As it was prepared, the TCRbeta library received unique molecular identifiers. TCRdb called the PCR reads again in MiXCR, with one record for every CDR3 protein. The sample comprises some 300,000 distinct CDR3 sequences, over 7.5% of which are singletons, and approximately 9.6% rests with the top ten. The specimen comprised peripheral blood, sampled 360 days after TCRalphabeta/CD19-depleted stem cell transplant. These receptors were obtained from a female patient aged 2 to 10 who had a stem cell transplant for Fanconi anemia, so the T cells may come from the graft donor.

The chain couples TRBV6-2 or TRBV6-3 to TRBJ2-7; D is perhaps TRBD1 (5 bases). This CDR3 has 13 residues. The V end lost 2 bases, the J end lost 2 bases, and 7 bases lay between the germline ends. From germline, CDR1 is MNHEY and CDR2 SVGEGT. Here the CDR3 DNA reads TGTGCCAGCAGTTACAGGGGCCCCTACGAGCAGTACTTC. The encoded protein is CASSYRGPYEQYF.

In its sample, this clonotype was seen many times. This sequence joins TRBV6-2 or TRBV6-3 and TRBJ2-5; possibly TRBD1 for D (6 bases). The germline gives CDR1 MNHEY, CDR2 SVGEGT. This CDR3 has 11 amino acids. V lost 8 bases and J lost 4, with 8 bases in between. CDR3 DNA sequence: TGTGCCAGCGGACAGTTAGAGACCCAGTACTTC. Encoded protein: CASGQLETQYF.

This clonotype was seen at least ten times. The chain combines TRBV12-3 or TRBV12-4 with TRBJ2-5, with 7 bases matching TRBD2. V was pared by 4 bases and J by 4 bases, with 9 bases of the junction left unmatched. The CDR3 is 15 amino acids. As DNA, the CDR3 is TGTGCCAGCAGTTCCCGAGGGCGGGAGCTAGAGACCCAGTACTTC. Residues: CASSSRGRELETQYF.

This clonotype appeared many times. This chain joins TRBV12-3 or TRBV12-4 and TRBJ2-7; 11 nucleotides match TRBD2. V was pared by 5 bases and J by 3 bases, with 6 bases of the junction left unmatched. The CDR3 is 15 residues long. CDR3 in DNA: TGTGCCAGCAGTCCCGGGACTAGCGGCAGCTACGAGCAGTACTTC. It codes for CASSPGTSGSYEQYF.

This clonotype has just a few counts. The J gene is TRBJ2-5, the V gene TRBV27; 12 positions agree with TRBD2. The CDR3 spans 14 residues. In germline, CDR1 is MNHEY, CDR2 SMNVEV (reference sequence). V was pared by 8 bases and J by 4 bases, with 5 bases of the junction left unmatched. The CDR3 sequence: CASSSGGAPETQYF. The CDR3 bases are TGTGCCAGCTCTAGCGGGGGGGCCCCAGAGACCCAGTACTTC.

This clonotype showed up many times. This chain joins TRBV20-1 and TRBJ2-7; maybe TRBD1 (5 bases). Germline values: CDR1 DFQATT, CDR2 SNEGSKA (reference sequence). Trimming took 3 bases from V and 5 from J, leaving 20 bases between them. The CDR3 totals 15 residues. CDR3 region: CSASNRPSFYDEQYF. The DNA for the CDR3 is TGCAGTGCTAGCAACAGGCCCTCCTTCTACGACGAGCAGTACTTC.

The CDR3, as DNA: TGTGCCAGCAACCCTCACCGAGGGCAGGGGGCGTTTGATGAAGCTTTCTTT. Amino acid sequence: CASNPHRGQGAFDEAFF. The rearrangement uses TRBV5-4 and TRBJ1-1; 8 bases are a match to TRBD1. Trimming took 6 bases from V and 7 from J; bases not matched to a gene: 20. The CDR3 length is 17 residues. Looked up from germline, CDR1 is SGHNT and CDR2 is YYREEE (reference sequence).

Ten or more counts support this clonotype. The V and J genes are TRBV5-1 and TRBJ2-7, with D uncertain. This CDR3 comprises 13 residues. Trimming cost V 0 bases and J 4 bases, with 8 bases left between them. Germline CDR1 and CDR2: SGHRS and YFSETQ. The CDR3 region has the DNA TGCGCCAGCAGCTTGGAATCTCCTTACGAGCAGTACTTC. The encoded protein is CASSLESPYEQYF.

The chain uses TRBV7-8 and TRBJ2-5; TRBD2 agrees at 7 bases. The CDR3 length is 13 residues. Germline V gene data show CDR1 as SGHVS and CDR2 as FQNEAQ. The junction had 6 bases not matched to a gene; V was cut back by 6 bases and J by 5 bases. The CDR3 is CASRKGLDETQYF. CDR3 bases: TGTGCCAGCAGGAAAGGACTAGACGAGACCCAGTACTTC. The complete variable domain, with remaining parts taken from reference TRBV7-8 and TRBJ2-5, reads GAGVSQSPRYKVAKRGQDVALRCDPISGHVSLFWYQQALGQGPEFLTYFQNEAQLDKSGLPSDRFFAERPEGSVSTLKIQRTQQEDSAVYLCASRKGLDETQYFGPGTRLLVL.

This clonotype was observed a few times. This rearrangement joins TRBV11-3 to TRBJ2-3; TRBD2 agrees at 11 bases. Looked up from germline, CDR1 is SGHNT and CDR2 is YENEEA. The junction had 7 bases not matched to a gene; V was cut back by 5 bases and J by 0 bases. The CDR3 is made up of 17 amino acids. The CDR3 sequence: CASSEGTSGDSTDTQYF. The DNA of the CDR3 is TGTGCCAGCAGCGAAGGGACTAGCGGCGATAGCACAGATACGCAGTATTTT.

This clonotype was counted many times. The chain has TRBV7-2 and TRBJ2-5; TRBD2 might be the D (6 bases). The ends were cut back, 0 bases at V and 0 bases at J, with 11 bases in the middle. This CDR3 has 16 residues. Germline values: CDR1 SGHTA, CDR2 FQGNSA. The CDR3 loop reads CASSLAGGSYQETQYF. The CDR3 DNA reads TGTGCCAGCAGCTTAGCGGGGGGTTCGTACCAAGAGACCCAGTACTTC.

This clonotype was recorded at least ten times. The CDR3 loop reads CSARGTRMNTEAFF. The CDR3 DNA is TGCAGTGCTAGGGGAACAAGGATGAACACTGAAGCTTTCTTT. The V and J genes are TRBV20-1 and TRBJ1-1; no clear D. CDR3 length: 14 amino acids. Trimming cost V 3 bases and J 0 bases, with 11 bases left between them. Looked up from germline, CDR1 is DFQATT and CDR2 is SNEGSKA (reference sequence).

This chain uses TRBV2 with TRBJ2-1, with TRBD2 identical over 7 bases. The germline gives CDR1 SNHLY, CDR2 FYNNEI. J lost 4 bases, V lost 5 bases, and 2 bases had no gene match. CDR3 length: 13 amino acids. Written as DNA, the CDR3 is TGTGCCAGCAGTCTAGCGGATTACAATGAGCAGTTCTTC. This sequence encodes CASSLADYNEQFF.

As to this clonotype: A much larger clone sits a single nucleotide away, making a read error possible. The rearrangement uses TRBV7-9 and TRBJ2-3; D might be TRBD1 (5 bases). With the DNA end fitting TRBJ1-5 better, the J assignment may be wrong. The CDR3 is made up of 14 amino acids. The germline CDR1 and CDR2 sequences are SEHNR and FQNEAQ (reference sequence). The chain's CDR3 is CAFYGGLGTDTQHF. CDR3 coding DNA: TGTGCATTTTACGGGGGACTGGGAACAGATACGCAGCATTTT.